This entry concerns a single TCR beta chain. Antigen unknown. The data were obtained in a study of cytomegalovirus exposure and HLA in healthy donors. The study, taken as a whole, reports: A list of approximately 160 TCR beta chains associated with cytomegalovirus was given. The authors reported that TCR beta sequences could predict HLA-A and HLA-B alleles. These predictions were accurate for most subjects in the first cohort.

The study ran its PCR with 60 Vbeta and 13 Jbeta primers. Only in-frame clones appear in the TCRdb table, and some are missing; sequencing was by immunoSEQ multiplex PCR. The top ten hold approximately 9.8% of the sample, which has 60,000 to 70,000 clones, about 77% seen once. The CDR3 sequence is 13 residues long. V gave up 1 base and J gave up 6 bases, with 7 bases separating them. CDR1 is SGHAT, CDR2 FQNNGV, per germline. This sequence joins TRBV11-2 and TRBJ1-5; D uncertain. The sample consisted of PBMCs. The TCR was taken from a man in his forties in good health and CMV-seronegative. In DNA, the CDR3 is TGTGCCAGCAGCTTAGGCCCCGGTCAGCCCCAGCATTTT. The encoded protein is CASSLGPGQPQHF.